These 8 T cell receptor beta chains were all obtained from the same sample, sequenced in a study of OX40 agonist ivuxolimab in advanced cancers. Library construction relied on the immunoSEQ multiplex PCR assay. TCRdb took this table from immuneACCESS and kept in-frame rearrangements with V and J called. Such tables lack part of the clones; where checked against another copy, unresolved V genes explain under half of the gap, and the rest is unexplained. The sample table holds approximately 43,000 clones, of which around four fifths were seen once. The ten biggest clones cover approximately 2.6% of the sample. The sample consisted of CD4+ or CD8+ T cells sorted from blood, taken in a trial of the OX40 agonist ivuxolimab. Receptors were obtained from an adult with an advanced solid tumor such as melanoma, head and neck, liver or kidney cancer.

CDR3 region: CAWSRPEGGELFF. CDR3 coding DNA: TGTGCCTGGAGCCGGCCAGAGGGCGGGGAGCTGTTTTTT. The chain is built from TRBV30 and TRBJ2-2; TRBD2 is a possible D gene (5 bases). The germline CDR1 and CDR2 sequences are GTSNPN and SVGIG (reference sequence). Trimming removed 3 bases at V and 7 bases at J, with 12 bases between. The CDR3 totals 13 residues.

The chain carries TRBV7-8 and TRBJ1-1; unclear D gene. This CDR3 region has 16 residues. Looked up from germline, CDR1 is SGHVS and CDR2 is FQNEAQ. V gave up 1 base and J gave up 6 bases, with 18 bases separating them. The CDR3: CASSLVPHTKTSEAFF. The CDR3 DNA follows: TGTGCCAGCAGCTTAGTCCCCCACACCAAAACGTCTGAAGCTTTCTTT.

J is TRBJ2-7 and V is TRBV7-2; D not resolved. This CDR3 spans 14 amino acids. The V gene's germline CDR1 is SGHTA and CDR2 FQGNSA. V was clipped by 3 bases and J by 7 bases, with 16 bases between them. CDR3 sequence (DNA): TGTGCCAGCAGCTTCAGCCAGGCGAGTGGGGAGCAGTACTTC. This encodes CASSFSQASGEQYF.

This clone was seen more than once but under ten times. The chain is built from TRBV2 and TRBJ1-1; D unclear. V lost 6 bases and J 0 bases, leaving 11 bases between the germline ends. Germline V CDR1 and CDR2: SNHLY, FYNNEI. This CDR3 region has 14 residues. The CDR3 here is CASRVQGVNTEAFF. The CDR3 nucleotides are TGTGCCAGCAGGGTTCAAGGCGTGAACACTGAAGCTTTCTTT.

The chain joins TRBV6-5 to TRBJ1-2, with no clear D. This CDR3 has 14 amino acids. With 5 bases removed from V and 2 bases from J, the gap between germline ends came to 12 bases. Looked up from germline, CDR1 is MNHEY and CDR2 is SVGAGI. The CDR3 DNA reads as TGTGCCAGCAGTGTGCTTCAGTCAAACTATGGCTACACCTTC. Its protein is CASSVLQSNYGYTF.

The rearrangement uses TRBV28 and TRBJ1-5, with D possibly being TRBD1 (5 bases). The germline CDR1 and CDR2 sequences are MDHEN and SYDVKM. V shed 5 bases and J shed 5 bases, with 13 bases lying between them. This CDR3 comprises 14 residues. The CDR3 here is CASSPRDAYQPQHF. The CDR3 nucleotides are TGTGCCAGCAGTCCGCGGGACGCTTATCAGCCCCAGCATTTT.

This clone was found a few times. The chain links TRBV28 to TRBJ1-1; a weak D match, TRBD1 (6 bases). The CDR3 consists of 15 residues. V lost 5 bases and J 4 bases, leaving 17 bases between the germline ends. Germline assignment: CDR1 MDHEN and CDR2 SYDVKM. In nucleotides, the CDR3 is TGTGCCAGCAGTCCCAGGACAGTTCGAGGCACTGAAGCTTTCTTT. Protein: CASSPRTVRGTEAFF.

J is TRBJ1-1 and V is TRBV7-6; D is undetermined. There are 15 residues in the CDR3. V lost 5 bases and J 1 base, leaving 14 bases between the germline ends. Germline lookup yields CDR1 SGHVS and CDR2 FNYEAQ. Here the CDR3 reads CASSPYGGRNTEAFF. Written as DNA, the CDR3 is TGTGCCAGCAGCCCCTACGGTGGGCGGAACACTGAAGCTTTCTTT.